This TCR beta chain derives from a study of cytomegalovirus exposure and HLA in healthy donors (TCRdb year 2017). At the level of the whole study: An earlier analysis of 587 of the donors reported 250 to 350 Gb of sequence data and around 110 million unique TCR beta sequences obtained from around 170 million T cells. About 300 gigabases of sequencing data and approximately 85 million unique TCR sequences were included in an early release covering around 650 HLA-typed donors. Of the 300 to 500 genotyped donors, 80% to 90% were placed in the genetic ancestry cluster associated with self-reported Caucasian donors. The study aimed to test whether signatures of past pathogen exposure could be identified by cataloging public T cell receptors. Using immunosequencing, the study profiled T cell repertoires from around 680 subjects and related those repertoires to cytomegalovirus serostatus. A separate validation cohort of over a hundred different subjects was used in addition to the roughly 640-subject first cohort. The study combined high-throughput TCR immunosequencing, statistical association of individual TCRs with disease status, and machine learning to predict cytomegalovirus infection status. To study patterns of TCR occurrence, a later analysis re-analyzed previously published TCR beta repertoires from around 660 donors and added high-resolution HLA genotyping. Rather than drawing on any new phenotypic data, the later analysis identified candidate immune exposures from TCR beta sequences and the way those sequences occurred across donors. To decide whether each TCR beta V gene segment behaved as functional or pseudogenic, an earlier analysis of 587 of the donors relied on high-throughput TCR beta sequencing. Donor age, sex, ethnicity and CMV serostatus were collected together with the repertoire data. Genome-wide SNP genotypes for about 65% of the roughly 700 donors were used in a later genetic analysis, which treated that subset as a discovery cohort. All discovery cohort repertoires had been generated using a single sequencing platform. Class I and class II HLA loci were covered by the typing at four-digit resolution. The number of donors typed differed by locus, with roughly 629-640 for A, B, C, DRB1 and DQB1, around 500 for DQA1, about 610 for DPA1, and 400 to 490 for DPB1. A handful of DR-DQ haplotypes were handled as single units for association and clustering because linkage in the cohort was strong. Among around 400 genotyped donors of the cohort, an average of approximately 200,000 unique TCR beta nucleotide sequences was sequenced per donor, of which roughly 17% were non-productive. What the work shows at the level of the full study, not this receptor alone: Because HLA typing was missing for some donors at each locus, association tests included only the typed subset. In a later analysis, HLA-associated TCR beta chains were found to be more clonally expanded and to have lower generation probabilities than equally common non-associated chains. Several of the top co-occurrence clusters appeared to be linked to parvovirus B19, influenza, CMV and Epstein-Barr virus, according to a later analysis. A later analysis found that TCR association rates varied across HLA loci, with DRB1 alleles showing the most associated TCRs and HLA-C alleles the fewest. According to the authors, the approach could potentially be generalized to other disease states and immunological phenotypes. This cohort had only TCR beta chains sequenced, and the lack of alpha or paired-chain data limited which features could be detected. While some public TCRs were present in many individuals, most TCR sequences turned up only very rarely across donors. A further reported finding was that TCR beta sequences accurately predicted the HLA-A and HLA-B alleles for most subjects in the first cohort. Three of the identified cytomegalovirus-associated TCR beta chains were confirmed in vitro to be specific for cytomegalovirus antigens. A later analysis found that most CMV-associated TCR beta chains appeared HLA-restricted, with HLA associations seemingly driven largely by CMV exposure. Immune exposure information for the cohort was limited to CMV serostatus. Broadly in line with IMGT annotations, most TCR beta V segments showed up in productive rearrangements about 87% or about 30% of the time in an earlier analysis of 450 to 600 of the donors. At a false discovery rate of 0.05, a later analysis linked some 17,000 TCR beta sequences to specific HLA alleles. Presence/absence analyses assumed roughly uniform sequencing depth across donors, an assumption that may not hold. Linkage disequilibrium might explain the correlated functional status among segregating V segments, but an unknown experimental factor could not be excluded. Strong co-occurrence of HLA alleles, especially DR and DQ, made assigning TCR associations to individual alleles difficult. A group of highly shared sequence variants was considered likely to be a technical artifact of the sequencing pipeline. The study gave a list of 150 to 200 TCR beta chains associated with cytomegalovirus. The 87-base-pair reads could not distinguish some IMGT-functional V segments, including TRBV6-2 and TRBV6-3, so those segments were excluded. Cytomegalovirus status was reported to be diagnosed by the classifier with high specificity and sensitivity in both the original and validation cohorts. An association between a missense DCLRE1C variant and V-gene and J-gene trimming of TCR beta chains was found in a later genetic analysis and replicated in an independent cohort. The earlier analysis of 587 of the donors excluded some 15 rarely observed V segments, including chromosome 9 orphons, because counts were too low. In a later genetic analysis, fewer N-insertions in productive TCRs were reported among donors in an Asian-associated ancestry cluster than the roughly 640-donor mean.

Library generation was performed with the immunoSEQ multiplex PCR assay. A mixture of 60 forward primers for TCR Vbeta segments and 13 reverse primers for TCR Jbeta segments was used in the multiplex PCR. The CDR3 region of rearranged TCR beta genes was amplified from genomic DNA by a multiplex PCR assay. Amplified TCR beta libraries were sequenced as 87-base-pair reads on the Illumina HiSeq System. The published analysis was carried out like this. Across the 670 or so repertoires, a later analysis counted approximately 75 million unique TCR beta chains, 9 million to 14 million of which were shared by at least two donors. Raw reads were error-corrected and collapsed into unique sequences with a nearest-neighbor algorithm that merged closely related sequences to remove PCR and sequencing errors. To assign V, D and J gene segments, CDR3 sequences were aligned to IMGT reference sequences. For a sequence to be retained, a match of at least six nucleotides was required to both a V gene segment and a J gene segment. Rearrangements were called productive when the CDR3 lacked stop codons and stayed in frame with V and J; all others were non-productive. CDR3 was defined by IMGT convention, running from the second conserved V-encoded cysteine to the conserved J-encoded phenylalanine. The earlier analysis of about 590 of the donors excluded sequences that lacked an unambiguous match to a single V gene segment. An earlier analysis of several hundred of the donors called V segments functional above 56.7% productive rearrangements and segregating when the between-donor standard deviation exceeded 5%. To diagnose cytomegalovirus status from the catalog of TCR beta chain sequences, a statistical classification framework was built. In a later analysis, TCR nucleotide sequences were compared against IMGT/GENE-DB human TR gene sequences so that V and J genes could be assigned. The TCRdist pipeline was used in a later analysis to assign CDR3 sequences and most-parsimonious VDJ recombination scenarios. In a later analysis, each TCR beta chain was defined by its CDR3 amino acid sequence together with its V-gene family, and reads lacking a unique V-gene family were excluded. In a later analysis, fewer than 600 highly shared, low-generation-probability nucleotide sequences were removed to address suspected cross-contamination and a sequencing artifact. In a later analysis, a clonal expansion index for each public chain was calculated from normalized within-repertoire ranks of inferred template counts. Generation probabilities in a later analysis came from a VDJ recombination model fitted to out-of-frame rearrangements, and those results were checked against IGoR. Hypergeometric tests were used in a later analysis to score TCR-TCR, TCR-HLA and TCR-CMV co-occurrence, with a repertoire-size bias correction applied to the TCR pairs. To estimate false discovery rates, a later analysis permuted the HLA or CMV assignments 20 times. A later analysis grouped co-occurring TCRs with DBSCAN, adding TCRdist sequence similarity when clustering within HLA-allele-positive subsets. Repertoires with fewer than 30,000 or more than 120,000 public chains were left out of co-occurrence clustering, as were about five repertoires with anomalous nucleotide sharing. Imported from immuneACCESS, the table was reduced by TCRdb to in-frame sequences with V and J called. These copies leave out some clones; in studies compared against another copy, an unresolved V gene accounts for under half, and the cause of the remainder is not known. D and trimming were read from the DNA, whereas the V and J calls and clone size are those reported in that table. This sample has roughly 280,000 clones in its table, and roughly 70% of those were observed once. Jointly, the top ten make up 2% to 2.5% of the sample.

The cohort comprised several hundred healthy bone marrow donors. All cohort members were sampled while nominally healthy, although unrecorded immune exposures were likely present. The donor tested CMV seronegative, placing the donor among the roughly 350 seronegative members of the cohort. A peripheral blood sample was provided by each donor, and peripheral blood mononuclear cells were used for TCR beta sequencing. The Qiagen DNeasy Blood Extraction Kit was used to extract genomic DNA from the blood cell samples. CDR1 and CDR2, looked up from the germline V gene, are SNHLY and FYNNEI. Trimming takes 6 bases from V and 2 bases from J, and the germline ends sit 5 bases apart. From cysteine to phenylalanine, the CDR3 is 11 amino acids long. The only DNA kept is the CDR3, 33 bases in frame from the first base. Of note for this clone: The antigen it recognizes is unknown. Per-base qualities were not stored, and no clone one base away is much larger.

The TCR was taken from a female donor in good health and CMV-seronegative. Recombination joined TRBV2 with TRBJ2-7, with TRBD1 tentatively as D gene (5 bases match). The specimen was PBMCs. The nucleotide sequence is TGTGCCAGCAGGACAGCCTACGAGCAGTACTTC. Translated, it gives CASRTAYEQYF.